This is a list of T cell receptor beta chains from one sample in a study of T cell responses to AZD1222 COVID-19 vaccine. Produced via immunoSEQ multiplex PCR; TCRdb's table is partial and in-frame only. The profile shows roughly 80,000 clones, 85% to 90% of them singletons. The starting material was peripheral blood, obtained on day 0 of MenACWY control vaccination. These receptors all stem from an adult in good health. CDR3s include the opening cysteine and the closing phenylalanine or tryptophan. A D gene is named only where the DNA matches it firmly. Clone sizes are given selectively: once, few, many, or a class where the clone is expanded.

J gene	clone size	D gene	V gene	CDR3 protein	CDR3 DNA
TRBJ1-1	NA	NA	TRBV28	CASSFLDRNTEAFF	TGTGCCAGCAGTTTCCTCGACAGGAACACTGAAGCTTTCTTT
TRBJ2-7	NA	NA	TRBV10-3	CAISGTKLLSEQYF	TGTGCCATCTCCGGGACCAAGCTTCTCTCCGAGCAGTACTTC
TRBJ2-7	NA	NA	TRBV5-4	CASSFTGTYEQYF	TGTGCCAGCAGCTTCACGGGGACCTACGAGCAGTACTTC
TRBJ2-3	NA	NA	TRBV9	CASSGGGTDTQYF	TGTGCCAGCAGCGGCGGAGGCACAGATACGCAGTATTTT
TRBJ1-3	NA	NA	TRBV7-2	CASMIGPGNTIYF	TGTGCCAGTATGATTGGTCCTGGAAACACCATATATTTT
TRBJ2-7	NA	TRBD2	TRBV7-2	CASSLSRGSSYEQYF	TGTGCCAGCAGCTTATCGCGGGGGAGCTCCTACGAGCAGTACTTC
TRBJ2-2	few	TRBD1	TRBV4-2	CASSQEAGQGNTGELFF	TGTGCCAGCAGCCAAGAGGCGGGACAGGGTAACACCGGGGAGCTGTTTTTT
TRBJ2-7	NA	NA	TRBV28	CASRGAYEQYF	TGTGCCAGCAGAGGCGCCTACGAGCAGTACTTC
TRBJ2-7	NA	TRBD2	TRBV5-3	CARDDRTIGLAGQYF	TGTGCCAGAGACGATCGTACGATCGGACTAGCGGGACAGTACTTC
TRBJ1-2	once	NA	TRBV28	CASSHDMVNGYTF	TGTGCCAGCAGCCACGACATGGTCAATGGCTACACCTTC
TRBJ1-1	NA	TRBD1	TRBV28	CASRTGGSEAFF	TGTGCCAGCAGAACAGGGGGTTCTGAAGCTTTCTTT
TRBJ1-1	NA	NA	TRBV7-6	CASSLWFEVGMNTEAFF	TGTGCCAGCAGCTTATGGTTCGAGGTAGGGATGAACACTGAAGCTTTCTTT
TRBJ2-3	NA	NA	TRBV5-1	CASSRGTGTDTQYF	TGCGCCAGCAGCCGCGGGACCGGCACAGATACGCAGTATTTT
TRBJ1-2	NA	NA	TRBV10-2	CASSEGGDYGYTF	TGCGCCAGCAGTGAGGGGGGGGACTATGGCTACACCTTC
TRBJ1-2	NA	NA	TRBV29-1	CSVRGAYYGYTF	TGCAGCGTTCGAGGGGCTTACTATGGCTACACCTTC
TRBJ2-2	NA	TRBD1	TRBV5-1	CASRQRGGNSNTGELFF	TGCGCCAGCAGACAGCGAGGGGGCAACTCGAACACCGGGGAGCTGTTTTTT
TRBJ2-7	NA	NA	TRBV28	CASSLNVGYKKQYF	TGTGCCAGCAGTTTAAACGTGGGGTATAAAAAGCAGTACTTC
TRBJ1-4	NA	NA	TRBV28	CASSTTGDPATNEKLFF	TGTGCCAGCAGTACTACCGGGGACCCAGCAACTAATGAAAAACTGTTTTTT
TRBJ2-1	NA	NA	TRBV13	CASSLNHFPTNEQFF	TGTGCCAGCAGCTTAAATCACTTTCCAACCAATGAGCAGTTCTTC
TRBJ2-7	NA	NA	TRBV7-9	CASSPRAHYEQYF	TGTGCCAGCAGCCCCCGGGCCCACTACGAGCAGTACTTC
TRBJ2-7	NA	NA	TRBV11-2	CASRGPIRSSYEQYF	TGTGCCAGCAGGGGCCCGATACGGAGCTCCTACGAGCAGTACTTC
TRBJ2-3	NA	NA	TRBV28	CASSPTRDTDTQYF	TGTGCCAGCAGTCCAACTAGAGACACAGATACGCAGTATTTT
TRBJ1-2	NA	NA	TRBV7-3	CASSFKVNRYGYTF	TGTGCCAGCAGCTTCAAGGTTAACCGCTATGGCTACACCTTC
TRBJ1-5	NA	NA	TRBV18	CASSPVQGDGNQPQHF	TGTGCCAGCTCACCAGTACAGGGCGATGGCAATCAGCCCCAGCATTTT
TRBJ1-4	many	TRBD1	TRBV6-1	CASSEAAGQGSEKLFF	TGTGCCAGCAGTGAAGCGGCGGGACAGGGCTCTGAAAAACTGTTTTTT
TRBJ2-3	NA	NA	TRBV5-1	CASNAGGDTQYF	TGCGCCAGCAACGCAGGAGGGGATACGCAGTATTTT
TRBJ2-3	NA	NA	TRBV5-6	CASGGGTDTQYF	TGTGCCAGCGGAGGGGGCACAGATACGCAGTATTTT
TRBJ1-5	few	NA	TRBV7-2	CASSRADNQPQHF	TGTGCCAGCAGTCGGGCCGACAATCAGCCCCAGCATTTT
TRBJ1-1	NA	TRBD1	TRBV5-1	CASSSDRENTEAFF	TGCGCCAGCAGCTCGGACAGGGAGAACACTGAAGCTTTCTTT
TRBJ1-2	NA	NA	TRBV19	CASRRPGSIAYGYTF	TGTGCCAGTCGTCGGCCAGGCTCGATAGCCTATGGCTACACCTTC
TRBJ1-1	NA	NA	TRBV5-6	CASSLLGERMNTEAFF	TGTGCCAGCAGCTTATTAGGGGAGAGGATGAACACTGAAGCTTTCTTT
TRBJ2-1	NA	NA	TRBV6-5	CASSYSRMYWHEQFF	TGTGCCAGCAGTTACTCGCGAATGTACTGGCATGAGCAGTTCTTC
TRBJ2-7	NA	TRBD2	TRBV19	CASSRGGSSYEQYF	TGTGCCAGTAGTAGGGGCGGGAGCTCCTACGAGCAGTACTTC
TRBJ1-2	NA	TRBD1	TRBV29-1	CSGGQVEGGYTF	TGCAGCGGGGGACAGGTAGAAGGCGGCTACACCTTC
TRBJ1-4	NA	NA	TRBV6-5	CASSYRGWGEKLFF	TGTGCCAGCAGTTATCGGGGATGGGGTGAAAAACTGTTTTTT
TRBJ1-1	NA	NA	TRBV5-1	CASSSQPNTEAFF	TGCGCCAGCAGTTCCCAGCCGAACACTGAAGCTTTCTTT
TRBJ1-1	few	NA	TRBV6-6	CASRSPTNTEAFF	TGTGCCAGCAGATCACCGACGAACACTGAAGCTTTCTTT
TRBJ2-7	NA	TRBD1	TRBV6-5	CASSLDRGASYEQYF	TGTGCCAGCAGTTTGGACAGGGGGGCCTCCTACGAGCAGTACTTC
TRBJ2-1	NA	TRBD2	TRBV15	CATSRVGLAVNEQFF	TGTGCCACCAGCAGAGTGGGACTAGCGGTAAATGAGCAGTTCTTC
TRBJ2-5	NA	TRBD2	TRBV7-6	CASSKLAGGQETQYF	TGTGCCAGCAGCAAACTAGCGGGAGGGCAAGAGACCCAGTACTTC
TRBJ1-1	NA	NA	TRBV7-2	CASSLVSLTEAFF	TGTGCCAGCAGCTTAGTGTCTCTCACTGAAGCTTTCTTT
TRBJ2-1	NA	NA	TRBV9	CASSVMAGSNEQFF	TGTGCCAGCAGCGTGATGGCGGGCTCTAATGAGCAGTTCTTC
TRBJ1-1	NA	TRBD1	TRBV6-5	CASRPTGANTEAFF	TGTGCCAGCAGGCCTACAGGGGCCAACACTGAAGCTTTCTTT
TRBJ1-2	NA	NA	TRBV6-2/TRBV6-3	CASSYSGHPTF	TGTGCCAGCAGTTACTCGGGACACCCAACCTTC
TRBJ2-1	few	TRBD2	TRBV5-4	CASSFGLADYNEQFF	TGTGCCAGCAGCTTTGGCCTAGCGGACTACAATGAGCAGTTCTTC
TRBJ1-1	NA	NA	TRBV12-3/TRBV12-4	CASIQGGRALAFF	TGTGCCAGCATTCAAGGGGGAAGAGCACTAGCTTTCTTT
TRBJ2-1	NA	NA	TRBV5-6	CASSLGQLITPYNEQFF	TGTGCCAGCAGCTTGGGGCAGCTAATTACTCCCTACAATGAGCAGTTCTTC
TRBJ1-4	NA	NA	TRBV5-6	CASSLVGPHLNEKLFF	TGTGCCAGCAGCTTGGTGGGACCACACCTTAATGAAAAACTGTTTTTT
TRBJ1-1	NA	NA	TRBV19	CASTVSVNTEAFF	TGTGCCAGTACGGTTTCGGTGAACACTGAAGCTTTCTTT
TRBJ2-7	few	TRBD2	TRBV4-2	CASSQEVLAGYYEQYF	TGTGCCAGCAGCCAAGAGGTCCTAGCGGGATACTACGAGCAGTACTTC
TRBJ2-2	NA	NA	TRBV7-2	CASRLRASANTGELFF	TGTGCCAGCAGGCTGAGGGCTTCCGCGAACACCGGGGAGCTGTTTTTT
TRBJ1-1	NA	NA	TRBV19	CASSIGTPGEAFF	TGTGCCAGTAGTATAGGAACACCAGGTGAGGCTTTCTTT
TRBJ1-1	NA	NA	TRBV28	CASSFVSKAFF	TGTGCCAGCAGTTTCGTCAGCAAAGCTTTCTTT
TRBJ2-7	NA	TRBD2	TRBV7-3	CASSLGTSGSYEQYF	TGTGCCAGCAGCTTAGGCACTAGCGGGAGCTACGAGCAGTACTTC
TRBJ2-7	NA	NA	TRBV14	CASGEGLGQYF	TGTGCCAGCGGCGAGGGTCTAGGGCAGTACTTC
TRBJ2-1	NA	TRBD2	TRBV29-1	CSVGTSGHSYNEQFF	TGCAGCGTCGGGACTAGCGGGCACTCCTACAATGAGCAGTTCTTC
TRBJ2-7	NA	NA	TRBV2	CASSESGTGPYEQYF	TGTGCCAGCAGTGAAAGTGGAACAGGACCCTACGAGCAGTACTTC
TRBJ2-1	NA	TRBD2	TRBV7-9	CASSFFAGTSGRNEQFF	TGTGCCAGCAGCTTCTTTGCCGGGACTAGCGGGAGAAATGAGCAGTTCTTC
TRBJ1-2	NA	TRBD1	TRBV7-9	CASSRTGDFPGYTF	TGTGCCAGCAGTCGCACAGGGGACTTTCCTGGCTACACCTTC